One T cell receptor beta chain is described in this entry. Its target is not known. The record originates from a study of CD8 T cells in ankylosing spondylitis. The CDR3 is 15 amino acids. Germline CDR1 is SNHLY and CDR2 is FYNNEI. Trimming removed 1 base at V and 5 bases at J, with 11 bases between. Quantitative molecular-barcoded 5'-RACE generated the TCR beta libraries. In TCRdb, the 5' RACE reads were re-called with MiXCR into one record per CDR3 protein. This sample has fewer than 400,000 distinct CDR3 sequences, with about 20% found just once. Overall study results and limits: There was a TCR beta motif, made of 7 to 9 highly homologous variants, that appeared characteristic of ankylosing spondylitis blood.

This sequence joins TRBV2 and TRBJ2-2, with a possible D match to TRBD2 (6 bases). The receptor was isolated from a male donor with ankylosing spondylitis. Sequences were obtained from blood, either unsorted or a sorted T cell fraction (not recorded which). DNA of the CDR3: TGTGCCAGCAGTGAAGTCGGGAGAGGTACCGGGGAGCTGTTTTTT. This translates into CASSEVGRGTGELFF.